The entry that follows covers one TCR beta chain sequence. Trimming removed 5 bases from V and 11 bases from J; junction bases left unmatched: 16. This CDR3 contains 17 residues. The V gene's germline CDR1 is SGHTA and CDR2 FQGTGA. The record originates from a study of blood T cell repertoires in COVID-19. Across the whole study: Spain, Italy and the United States supplied samples that represented acute and convalescent COVID-19. Sources were T cells, B-cell-depleted T cells, or PBMCs; the material itself was cDNA or gDNA.

In the study's own analysis: The assay estimated nucleated cells by amplifying reference gene primers. Data came from immunoSEQ multiplex PCR; TCRdb stores just in-frame clones and leaves some out. That table supplies the V and J calls and clone size; D and trimming were determined from the DNA. The data contain about 200,000 clones, 75% to 90% of them seen just once; the ten biggest clones take up 3% to 4%. The sequencing sample was made of peripheral blood. The origin of this receptor is a man in his 60s with acute or convalescent COVID-19. The genes are TRBV7-3 and TRBJ2-7; TRBD2 matches at 15 bases. The CDR3 region is CASSPGTWTSGRAREYF. CDR3 in DNA: TGTGCCAGCAGCCCCGGGACATGGACTAGCGGGAGGGCCAGGGAGTACTTC.